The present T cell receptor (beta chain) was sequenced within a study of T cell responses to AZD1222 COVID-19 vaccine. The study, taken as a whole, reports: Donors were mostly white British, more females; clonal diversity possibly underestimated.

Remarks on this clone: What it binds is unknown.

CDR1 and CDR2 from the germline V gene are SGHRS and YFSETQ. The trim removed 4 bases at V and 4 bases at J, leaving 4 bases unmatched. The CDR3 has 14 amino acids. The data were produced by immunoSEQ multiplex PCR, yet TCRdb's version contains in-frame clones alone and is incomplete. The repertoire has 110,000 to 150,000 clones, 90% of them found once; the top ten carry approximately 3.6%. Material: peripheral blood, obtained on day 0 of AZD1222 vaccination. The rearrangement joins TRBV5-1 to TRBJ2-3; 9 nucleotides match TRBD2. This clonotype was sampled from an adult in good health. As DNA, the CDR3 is TGCGCCAGCAGCAGCGGGGGGAACCCAGATACGCAGTATTTT. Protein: CASSSGGNPDTQYF. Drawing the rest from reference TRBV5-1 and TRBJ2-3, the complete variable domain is KAGVTQTPRYLIKTRGQQVTLSCSPISGHRSVSWYQQTPGQGLQFLFEYFSETQRNKGNFPGRFSGRQFSNSRSEMNVSTLELGDSALYLCASSSGGNPDTQYFGPGTRLTVL.